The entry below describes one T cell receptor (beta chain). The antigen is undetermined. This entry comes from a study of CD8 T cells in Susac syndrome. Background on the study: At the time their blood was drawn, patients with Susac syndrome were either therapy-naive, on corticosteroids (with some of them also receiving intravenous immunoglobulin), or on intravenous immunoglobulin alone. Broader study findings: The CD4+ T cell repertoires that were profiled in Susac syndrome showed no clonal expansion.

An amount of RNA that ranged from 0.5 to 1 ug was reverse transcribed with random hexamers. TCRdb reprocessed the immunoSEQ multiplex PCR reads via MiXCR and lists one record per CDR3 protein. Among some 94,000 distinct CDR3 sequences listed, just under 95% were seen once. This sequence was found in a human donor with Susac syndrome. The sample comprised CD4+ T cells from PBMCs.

This CDR3 is CASSVESTGELFF. The CDR3 DNA reads TGTGCCAGCAGCGTAGAGAGCACCGGGGAGCTGTTTTTT. The chain is built from TRBV6-1 and TRBJ2-2, with unresolved D. The V end was cut by 6 bases, the J end by 4 bases, with 9 bases between. CDR3 length: 13 amino acids. Germline assignment: CDR1 MNHNS and CDR2 SASEGT.